The 3 T cell receptor beta chains reported below all come from one sample, sequenced in a study of CXCR3-negative and CXCR3-positive naive CD8 T cells. With UMI labels, 5' RACE was used to prepare the TRB cDNA libraries. TCRdb reprocessed the 5' RACE reads; each CDR3 protein has one entry and no DNA is given. The data show tens of thousands of distinct CDR3 sequences, and the top ten clones hold roughly 15%. The sequencing input was memory CD8+ T cells from blood. The receptors here all came from a human donor in good health. Some clones in this sample may be carry-over from other donors' samples.

The V call is TRBV14, the J call TRBJ2-7; no DNA is available, so the TRBD1 call from TCRdb remains unchecked. The V gene's germline CDR1 is SGHDN and CDR2 FVKESK. CDR3 length: 15 amino acids. The CDR3: CASSYATGYGHEQYF.

V gene TRBV4-1 combines with J gene TRBJ2-7; TCRdb outputs TRBD1, but without DNA this stays unchecked. The CDR3 is made up of 11 amino acids. Germline lookup yields CDR1 MGHRA and CDR2 YSYEKL. The chain's CDR3 is CASSPGVQQYF.

This clonotype is labeled medium-sized based on frequency. The chain is built from TRBV6-1 and TRBJ2-5; TCRdb reports TRBD1, a call that lacks DNA to check it against. Germline loops: CDR1 MNHNS, CDR2 SASEGT. The CDR3 spans 15 residues. This chain's CDR3 is CASSEATGRQETQYF.